This TCR beta chain was captured in a study of beta chain features in type 1 diabetes. Study results and caveats: Among patients with Type 1 diabetes, TCRB CDR3s were moderately but significantly shorter in every one of the four CD4+ subsets. PCR may have favored shorter templates equally in patients and controls. For patients, the naive, central memory and Treg TCRB repertoires appeared more alike than for healthy donors.

A few counts support this clone. Its antigen is not identified. Every participating donor gave one draw, a heparinised blood sample averaging about 120 mL. The authors reverse transcribed all of the isolated RNA, so sequencing captured expressed TCRB transcripts. Repertoires were generated with immunoSEQ multiplex PCR, while TCRdb's copy carries only in-frame clones and drops some. Found here are about 280,000 clones, about 15% of them singletons; the top ten hold 0.015% to 0.017%. CDR3 size: 18 residues. V was clipped by 1 base and J by 3 bases; unmatched bases: 13. Germline-derived CDR1 and CDR2 are MGHRA and YSYEKL.

V and J are TRBV4-1 and TRBJ2-5; 8 nucleotides align to TRBD2. The TCR originated in a man between 18 and 29 years old with type 1 diabetes. The sequenced sample was naive CD4+ T cells from blood. CDR3 sequence reads: CASSQGAGQRGPKETQYF. In DNA, the CDR3 is TGCGCCAGCAGCCAAGGGGCGGGCCAGCGGGGGCCAAAAGAGACCCAGTACTTC.